This T cell receptor beta chain is from a study of shared clonotypes between healthy human individuals. General study points: The study drew on few donors, limiting represented genetic and exposure-history diversity. Sampling covered nothing but blood. Tissue TCR repertoires likely differ from those found in blood.

Assay used: immunoSEQ multiplex PCR; TCRdb lists only in-frame clones, some missing. The sample comprises around 2.1 million clones, approximately 95% of which are singletons, and approximately 0.13% rests with the top ten. The count of this clone is one. The antigen remains undetermined. CDR1 and CDR2 from the germline V gene are SQVTM and ANQGSEA. CDR3 length: 13 amino acids. Deletions cut 2 bases from V and 2 bases from J, with 9 bases between. The rearrangement joins TRBV29-1 to TRBJ2-5; TRBD2 might be the D (5 bases). The receptor's source is a man aged 18 to 30 in good health. The sequenced sample consisted of naive CD4+ T cells sorted from blood. The subset was: CD45RA+ positively selected. For the CDR3, the DNA is TGCAGCGTTGAATGGAGGAATCAAGAGACCCAGTACTTC. This sequence encodes CSVEWRNQETQYF.